Below are 2 T cell receptor beta chains sequenced from a single sample in a study of cytomegalovirus exposure and HLA in healthy donors. Both 60 Vbeta primers and 13 Jbeta primers went into the PCR. The data were produced by immunoSEQ multiplex PCR, yet TCRdb's version contains in-frame clones alone and is incomplete. The data show about 200,000 clones, around 73% seen once. The sequencing input was PBMCs. These receptors all stem from a male donor in good health and CMV-seronegative.

J is TRBJ2-1 and V is TRBV15, with D maybe TRBD2 (6 bases). Per the germline V gene, CDR1 is LNHNV and CDR2 is YYDKDF (reference sequence). The CDR3 extends over 15 amino acids. V lost 0 bases and J 8 bases, leaving 14 bases between the germline ends. The CDR3 sequence: CATSRDPRGGDEQFF. In DNA, the CDR3 is TGTGCCACCAGCAGAGATCCTCGGGGAGGCGATGAGCAGTTCTTC.

The V and J genes are TRBV29-1 and TRBJ2-1; D is possibly TRBD1 (6 bases). The length of the CDR3 is 13 residues. From germline, CDR1 is SQVTM and CDR2 ANQGSEA. The V end was cut by 6 bases, the J end by 5 bases, with 14 bases between. This CDR3 reads CSVDRDTDNEQFF. CDR3 in DNA: TGCAGCGTGGACCGGGACACCGACAATGAGCAGTTCTTC.